Following are 8 T cell receptor beta chains from one sample sequenced in a study of shared clonotypes between healthy human individuals. Libraries were prepared by immunoSEQ multiplex PCR; TCRdb keeps only in-frame clonotypes and omits some of them. The sample consists of around 750,000 clones, about 74% of them appearing once. The sequenced material came from memory CD4+ T cells sorted from blood. The sample's subset: CD45RA-negative fraction. All receptors derive from a woman in her twenties or thirties in good health.

Of note for this clone: This sample includes further DNA sequences coding for the same CDR3. This sequence joins TRBV6-1 and TRBJ1-1; D is unresolved. The CDR3 totals 13 residues. Deletions cut 6 bases from V and 1 base from J, with 9 bases between. Germline V CDR1 and CDR2: MNHNS, SASEGT. The CDR3 loop reads CASSRIKNTEAFF. In DNA, the CDR3 is TGTGCCAGCAGCCGTATTAAGAACACTGAAGCTTTCTTT.

The chain couples TRBV7-8 to TRBJ2-7; 8 nucleotides align to TRBD1. The CDR3 spans 13 residues. Germline CDR1 SGHVS, CDR2 FQNEAQ. V was pared by 6 bases and J by 7 bases, with 8 bases of the junction left unmatched. The CDR3 reads CASRTGVLGEQYF. CDR3 DNA sequence: TGTGCCAGCAGGACAGGGGTACTGGGTGAGCAGTACTTC.

The rearrangement uses TRBV30 and TRBJ2-5, with 9 bases that match TRBD2. The DNA matches TRBJ2-7 better at its end, which makes the J call doubtful. Germline V CDR1 and CDR2: GTSNPN, SVGIG (reference sequence). This CDR3 region has 13 residues. The CDR3 nucleotides are TGTGCCTGGGACATAGCGGGAGCCTACGAGCAGTACTTC. Its translation is CAWDIAGAYEQYF.

In its sample, this clone was seen a few times. The CDR3 DNA follows: TGTGCCTGCCCCGGACTAGCGGGGAACACCGGGGAGCTGTTTTTT. Protein sequence: CACPGLAGNTGELFF. This chain connects TRBV30 to TRBJ2-2, with TRBD2 matching over 11 bases. CDR3 length: 15 residues. V was pared by 6 bases and J by 1 base, with 4 bases of the junction left unmatched. Looked up from germline, CDR1 is GTSNPN and CDR2 is SVGIG (reference sequence). Looking up the rest from reference TRBV30 and TRBJ2-2 gives the full variable domain: SQTIHQWPATLVQPVGSPLSLECTVEGTSNPNLYWYRQAAGRGLQLLFYSVGIGQISSEVPQNLSASRPQDRQFILSSKKLLLSDSGFYLCACPGLAGNTGELFFGEGSRLTVL.

The gene calls are TRBV28 and TRBJ1-2; maybe TRBD1 (5 bases). The V and J ends lost 5 bases and 6 bases respectively, with 19 bases between them. The V gene's germline CDR1 is MDHEN and CDR2 SYDVKM. The CDR3 is 15 residues long. The CDR3 region is CASSPRRGGYDGYTF. The CDR3 bases are TGTGCCAGCAGTCCCCGGCGGGGGGGGTACGATGGCTACACCTTC.

The chain uses TRBV11-2 and TRBJ1-3, with D unresolved. The CDR3 is 15 residues long. The V gene's germline CDR1 is SGHAT and CDR2 FQNNGV. V lost 1 base, J lost 2 bases, and 9 bases lay in between. CDR3: CASSLGDPPGNTIYF. DNA of the CDR3: TGTGCCAGCAGCTTAGGAGATCCACCTGGAAACACCATATATTTT.

For this clone: Within the sample, other DNA sequences also encode this same CDR3. The chain uses TRBV19 and TRBJ2-3, with 14 bases aligning to TRBD2. The CDR3 runs 15 residues. V was pared by 4 bases and J by 6 bases, with 3 bases of the junction left unmatched. CDR1 LNHDA and CDR2 SQIVND come from the germline V gene (reference sequence). The CDR3 sequence is CASSRLAGGADTQYF. CDR3 DNA: TGTGCCAGTAGTAGACTAGCGGGAGGGGCGGATACGCAGTATTTT.

This clone was seen a single time. CDR3 amino acids: CSVGFQGNTIYF. In DNA form, the CDR3 reads TGCAGCGTCGGCTTCCAGGGAAACACCATATATTTT. The gene calls are TRBV29-1 and TRBJ1-3, with D hard to call. The CDR3 consists of 12 residues. V was cut by 6 bases and J by 4 bases, with 10 bases left in between. Germline loops: CDR1 SQVTM, CDR2 ANQGSEA.